This TCR beta chain was retrieved from a study of blood T cell repertoires in COVID-19. About the study: T cells, B-cell-depleted T cells, or PBMCs provided the cDNA or gDNA that served as material.

The study drew participants aged about 18 to 95 years from about two dozen US areas. TCRdb's table, derived via immunoSEQ multiplex PCR, lists solely in-frame clones and lacks some. Of some 250,000 clones in the sample, more than 75% are singletons; the top ten hold less than 4%. CDR3 length: 13 amino acids. The V gene's germline CDR1 is GTSNPN and CDR2 SVGIG (reference sequence). The ends lost 5 bases at V and 3 bases at J; junction bases unmatched: 4. The origin of this receptor is a middle-aged woman with acute COVID-19. The chain uses TRBV30 and TRBJ1-5; 7 bases are shared with TRBD1. Input material: PBMCs or T cells enriched from blood (not recorded which). The CDR3 region has the DNA TGTGCCTGGGGGGACAGCCCCAATCAGCCCCAGCATTTT. Translation: CAWGDSPNQPQHF. The full variable domain, with the rest looked up from reference TRBV30 and TRBJ1-5, is SQTIHQWPATLVQPVGSPLSLECTVEGTSNPNLYWYRQAAGRGLQLLFYSVGIGQISSEVPQNLSASRPQDRQFILSSKKLLLSDSGFYLCAWGDSPNQPQHFGDGTRLSIL.